This TCR beta chain was documented in a study of a mutant IDH1 vaccine in newly diagnosed glioma. Looking at the study overall: It was radiotherapy, temozolomide, or both that patients received previously, with most receiving both.

Assay: immunoSEQ multiplex PCR; the TCRdb copy retains only in-frame clones and omits some. Of tens of thousands of clones in the sample, roughly 88% were seen once. Time point in this sample: baseline, week 1 (first vaccination visit). As to treatment: pre-vaccination baseline after standard-of-care therapy. This clonotype was sampled from a man in his forties with glioma. Sequencing used PBMCs, obtained from a glioma patient treated with radiotherapy, temozolomide or both.

This CDR3 reads CASSTPSGRARNEQFF. CDR3 in DNA: TGTGCCAGCTCAACCCCTAGCGGGAGGGCTAGGAATGAGCAGTTCTTC. V and J are TRBV18 and TRBJ2-1; TRBD2 matches 12 bases. Germline values: CDR1 KGHSH, CDR2 LQKENI. After removal of 5 bases from V and 7 bases from J, the junction contained 9 bases not matched to a gene. The CDR3 totals 16 residues. The full variable domain, its missing parts supplied by reference TRBV18 and TRBJ2-1, is NAGVMQNPRHLVRRRGQEARLRCSPMKGHSHVYWYRQLPEEGLKFMVYLQKENIIDESGMPKERFSAEFPKEGPSILRIQQVVRGDSAAYFCASSTPSGRARNEQFFGPGTRLTVL.